Below are 5 T cell receptor beta chains sequenced from a single sample in a study of blood T cell repertoires in COVID-19. Libraries were prepared by immunoSEQ multiplex PCR; TCRdb keeps only in-frame clonotypes and omits some of them. The repertoire holds under 200,000 clones, with more than 75% as singletons. The sample taken for sequencing was peripheral blood. The receptors stem from a man aged 40-50 years with acute or convalescent COVID-19.

In its sample, this clone was seen many times. The rearrangement links TRBV7-9 to TRBJ1-2, with D possibly TRBD1 on 5 matching bases. Trimming cost V 1 base and J 3 bases, with 9 bases left between them. Germline V gene lookup returns CDR1 SEHNR and CDR2 FQNEAQ (reference sequence). The CDR3 length is 14 residues. CDR3 region: CASSLGGADYGYTF. Written as DNA, the CDR3 is TGTGCCAGCAGCTTAGGGGGCGCAGACTATGGCTACACCTTC. Using reference TRBV7-9 and TRBJ1-2 for the parts outside the CDR3, the full variable domain is DTGVSQNPRHKITKRGQNVTFRCDPISEHNRLYWYRQTLGQGPEFLTYFQNEAQLEKSRLLSDRFSAERPKGSFSTLEIQRTEQGDSAMYLCASSLGGADYGYTFGSGTRLTVV.

In this sample, this clone turned up once. The chain combines TRBV7-9 with TRBJ2-7; possible D gene TRBD1, 5 bases. Germline loops: CDR1 SEHNR, CDR2 FQNEAQ (reference sequence). This CDR3 region has 12 residues. The ends were cut back, 5 bases at V and 3 bases at J, with 8 bases in the middle. The CDR3 DNA reads as TGTGCCAGCAGCCATGACAGCTACGAGCAGTACTTC. As protein: CASSHDSYEQYF. The complete variable domain, with remaining parts taken from reference TRBV7-9 and TRBJ2-7, reads DTGVSQNPRHKITKRGQNVTFRCDPISEHNRLYWYRQTLGQGPEFLTYFQNEAQLEKSRLLSDRFSAERPKGSFSTLEIQRTEQGDSAMYLCASSHDSYEQYFGPGTRLTVT.

V and J are TRBV12-5 and TRBJ1-3; D gene ambiguous. The V gene's germline CDR1 is LGHNT and CDR2 FRNRAP. V was trimmed by 1 base and J by 0 bases, leaving 13 bases between them. The CDR3 is made up of 17 amino acids. CDR3 sequence reads: CASGLGSDMLSGNTIYF. CDR3 DNA: TGTGCTAGTGGTTTGGGCAGCGATATGCTCTCTGGAAACACCATATATTTT. Complete variable domain (other parts from reference TRBV12-5 and TRBJ1-3): DARVTQTPRHKVTEMGQEVTMRCQPILGHNTVFWYRQTMMQGLELLAYFRNRAPLDDSGMPKDRFSAEMPDATLATLKIQPSEPRDSAVYFCASGLGSDMLSGNTIYFGEGSWLTVV.

The CDR3 is CASSEDNSNTGELFF. The CDR3 nucleotides are TGTGCCAGCAGTGAGGACAATTCGAACACCGGGGAGCTGTTTTTT. The chain recombines TRBV6-4 with TRBJ2-2; a weak D match, TRBD1 (5 bases). CDR1 is MRHNA, CDR2 SNTAGT, per germline. The CDR3 is 15 amino acids. The germline V and J ends were trimmed by 3 bases and 0 bases, with 8 bases remaining between them.

The chain employs TRBV12-3 or TRBV12-4 and TRBJ1-4; possibly TRBD1 for D (5 bases). The CDR3 has 12 residues. The V end lost 7 bases, the J end lost 8 bases, and 11 bases lay between the germline ends. CDR3 residues: CASKGVGEKLFF. CDR3 in DNA: TGTGCCAGCAAAGGGGTAGGGGAAAAACTGTTTTTT.